This T cell receptor (beta chain) derives from a study of molecular identifiers for immune sequencing clone quantification. Sorting was used to obtain naive CD8 T cells (CD8+CD4-CCR7+CD45RA+). The CDR3 runs 12 residues. V dropped 3 bases and J dropped 10 bases, with 10 bases sitting between them. TCRdb reprocessed the PCR reads via MiXCR and lists one record per CDR3 protein. Of over 70,000 distinct CDR3 sequences in the sample, 25% were seen once. The source is a human donor in good health. Some libraries in this study had Jurkat cell RNA spiked in. The chain employs TRBV12-3 or TRBV12-4 and TRBJ2-1; D is undetermined. Sequencing input: naive CD8+ T cells from blood, with Jurkat cell RNA spiked in. This sample's subset: FACS-sorted CD8+CD4-CCR7+CD45RA+ naive T cells. CDR3 nucleotide sequence: TGTGCCAGCAGTTTCTGGAACATGGAGCAGTTCTTC. As protein: CASSFWNMEQFF.